This T cell receptor (beta chain) came from a study of blood T cell repertoires in COVID-19. The wider study: T cells, B-cell-depleted T cells, or PBMCs supplied cDNA or gDNA.

Trimming removed 8 bases from V and 2 bases from J; junction bases left unmatched: 6. The length of the CDR3 is 14 residues. Germline values: CDR1 MGHDK, CDR2 SYGVNS. Enrolled during active infection, Seattle patients were then followed longitudinally. Authors' data handling: Nucleated cell counts were estimated from reference gene primer amplification. Assay used: immunoSEQ multiplex PCR; TCRdb lists only in-frame clones, some missing. V, J and clone size are taken as reported in that table, and D and trimming were inferred from the DNA itself. The sample carries about 150,000 clones, around 85% recorded once.

The sequenced material came from peripheral blood. This clonotype originated in a woman aged 60-70 years with COVID-19, enrolled during active disease. The chain recombines TRBV25-1 with TRBJ2-3, with 8 nucleotides matching TRBD2. CDR3: CASGLALPTDTQYF. For the CDR3, the DNA is TGTGCCAGCGGACTAGCTCTACCCACAGATACGCAGTATTTT.